A single T cell receptor (beta chain) is shown here with its context. There is no known antigen for this receptor. No much larger clone is present one base from it, and per-base qualities are unavailable. The data were taken from a study of blood T cell repertoires in COVID-19 (dated by TCRdb to the early 2020s). In terms of the full investigation: Samples covering the acute and convalescent phases of COVID-19 were provided by collaborators in the United States, Italy and Spain. A freely available public database, intended as a resource for researchers studying the immune response to SARS-CoV-2, is where the repertoires were released. Subjects who had been exposed to COVID-19, were actively infected with it, or had recovered from it provided the deeply sampled blood TCRbeta repertoires that made up the dataset. The prospective study material was composed of cDNA or gDNA derived from T cells, B-cell-depleted T cells, or PBMCs. Samples were obtained from the ongoing ImmuneRACE study (first 160 participants) and from roughly 1,300 subjects provided by 6 global collaborators. HLA class I and class II types, where available, came from metadata supplied by the sample provider rather than from assay-based typing. The sample metadata nearly always contained a de-identified subject ID, COVID-19 status, age in years and sex.

Whole blood was collected in K2EDTA tubes by collaborating institutions according to the institutions' own protocols. Collaborator samples were shipped for TCRbeta analysis as frozen whole blood, isolated PBMCs, or DNA extracted from either sample type. TCRbeta CDR3 regions were amplified from genomic DNA by means of the immunoSEQ Assay, a bias-controlled multiplex PCR. On the study's bioinformatics: The number of nucleated cells in each sample was estimated from the amplification of reference gene primers within the assay. To quantify the absolute abundance of each unique TCRbeta CDR3 rearrangement, sequence reads were collapsed and filtered. For each sample, productive Simpson clonality was calculated by taking the square root of Simpson's diversity index across productive rearrangements. The immuneACCESS repertoire file appears here via TCRdb, limited to in-frame rearrangements. These files lack a portion of the clones; in checked studies, under half of the deficit traces to unresolved V genes, and the cause of the others is not known. From that table come the V and J calls and clone size; the DNA was used to work out D and trimming. This sample comprises 200,000 or so clones, just under 85% of them detected only once. The leading ten clones occupy around 5.5% of the sample.

The full study reports these points: Clinical and demographic metadata were provided uncurated, with the amount varying by source and participant.

V ends up 3 bases short and J 7 bases short, with an unmatched junction base count of 8. For CDR1 and CDR2, the germline V gene lists MDHEN and SYDVKM. The CDR3 goes from the cysteine to the phenylalanine over 14 residues. Only the CDR3 DNA is retained, 42 bases long and in frame from the first base. Sequencing used peripheral blood. The chain uses TRBV28 and TRBJ1-1; the junction holds 7 bases that match TRBD1. This sequence originates from a woman in her 70s with active or convalescent COVID-19. The DNA reads TGTGCCAGCAGTTTCCGTGGAGGACAGGTTGAAGCTTTCTTT. Translation gives CASSFRGGQVEAFF.